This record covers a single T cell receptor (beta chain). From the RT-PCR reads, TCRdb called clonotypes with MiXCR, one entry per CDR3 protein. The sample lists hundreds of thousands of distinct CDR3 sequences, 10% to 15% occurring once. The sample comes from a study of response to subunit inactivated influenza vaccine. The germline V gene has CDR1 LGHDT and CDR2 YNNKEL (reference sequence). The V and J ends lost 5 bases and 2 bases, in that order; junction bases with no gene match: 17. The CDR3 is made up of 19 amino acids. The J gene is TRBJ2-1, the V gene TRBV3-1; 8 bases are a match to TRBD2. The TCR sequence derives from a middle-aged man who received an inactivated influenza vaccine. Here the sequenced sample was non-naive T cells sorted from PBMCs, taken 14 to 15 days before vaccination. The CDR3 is CASSCGSVGGRIPYNEQFF. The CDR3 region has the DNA TGTGCCAGCAGCTGCGGGTCTGTCGGCGGGAGGATACCCTACAATGAGCAGTTCTTC.